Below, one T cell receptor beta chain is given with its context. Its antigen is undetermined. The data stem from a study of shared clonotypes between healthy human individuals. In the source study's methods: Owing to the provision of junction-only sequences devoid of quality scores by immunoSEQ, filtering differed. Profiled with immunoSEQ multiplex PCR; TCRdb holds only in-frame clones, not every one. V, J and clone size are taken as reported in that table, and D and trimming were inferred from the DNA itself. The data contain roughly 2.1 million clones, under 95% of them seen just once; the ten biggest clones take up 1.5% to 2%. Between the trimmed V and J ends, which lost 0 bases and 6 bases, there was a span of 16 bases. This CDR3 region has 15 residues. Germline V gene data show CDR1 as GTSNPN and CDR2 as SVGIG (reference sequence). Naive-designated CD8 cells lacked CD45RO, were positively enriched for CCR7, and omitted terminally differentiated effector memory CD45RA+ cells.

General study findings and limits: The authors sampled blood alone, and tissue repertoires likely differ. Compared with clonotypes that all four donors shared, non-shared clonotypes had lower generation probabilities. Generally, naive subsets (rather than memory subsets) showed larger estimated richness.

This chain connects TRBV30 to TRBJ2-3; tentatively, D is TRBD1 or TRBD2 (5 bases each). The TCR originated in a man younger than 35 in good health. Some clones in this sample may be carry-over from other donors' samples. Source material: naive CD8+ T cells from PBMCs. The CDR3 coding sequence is TGTGCCTGGAGTGTACTTTCTGGGACCCTGGATACGCAGTATTTT. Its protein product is CAWSVLSGTLDTQYF.